A selection of T cell receptor beta chains follows, all from one sample in a study of blood T cell repertoires in COVID-19. Repertoires were generated with immunoSEQ multiplex PCR, while TCRdb's copy carries only in-frame clones and drops some. This table has roughly 230,000 clones, roughly 85% appearing once. Sequencing was carried out using peripheral blood. The receptors were gathered from a man over 45 with COVID-19, enrolled during active disease. Each CDR3 is given with its conserved first and last residue. A D gene is named only where the DNA matches it firmly. Some rows mark clone size as missing; the rest say once, few, many or name a class of expanded clone.

>TRBV5-4|TRBD2|TRBJ2-7|many
TGTGCCAGCAGCGGAGGGACTAGCGGGGGGGCCTACGAGCAGTACTTC
CASSGGTSGGAYEQYF
>TRBV7-3|.|TRBJ2-1|.
TGTGCCAGCAGCCCCAGCGGTTCCCCCAATGAGCAGTTCTTC
CASSPSGSPNEQFF
>TRBV2|TRBD1|TRBJ2-7|.
TGTGCCAGCAGTGAACAGGGGGTCCCCTACGAGCAGTACTTC
CASSEQGVPYEQYF
>TRBV3-1/TRBV3-2|.|TRBJ1-1|.
TGTGCCAGCAGCCAAGATGCAGGCGCTGAAGCTTTCTTT
CASSQDAGAEAFF
>TRBV5-5|TRBD1|TRBJ1-3|.
TGTGCCAGCAGCTTGGCCGGGACAGGGAGGGGAAACACCATATATTTT
CASSLAGTGRGNTIYF
>TRBV4-1|TRBD1|TRBJ2-2|.
TGCGCCAGCAGCCAAGAGCGGGCACAGGGGGCCGGGGAGCTGTTTTTT
CASSQERAQGAGELFF
>TRBV11-1|.|TRBJ2-1|once
TGTGCCAGCAGCTTCGTGGGGACAGAGCAGTTCTTC
CASSFVGTEQFF
>TRBV7-9|TRBD1|TRBJ2-5|.
TGTGCCAGCAGCTCTACAGGGGGCGCGGAACGAGAGACCCAGTACTTC
CASSSTGGAERETQYF
>TRBV30|.|TRBJ1-3|.
TGTGCCTGGACTGTATCCGGGGGAGGAAACACCATATATTTT
CAWTVSGGGNTIYF
>TRBV28|.|TRBJ1-5|once
TGTGCCAGCAGTGGGGGGACCCTGGGCCATCAGCCCCAGCATTTT
CASSGGTLGHQPQHF
>TRBV28|TRBD2|TRBJ2-4|.
TGTGCCAGCAGATCCGGTTCTAGCGGGGGGGGCATTCAGTACTTC
CASRSGSSGGGIQYF
>TRBV15|TRBD2|TRBJ2-1|.
TGTGCCACCAGCAGAGGCGGGAGCTCCTACAATGAGCAGTTCTTC
CATSRGGSSYNEQFF
>TRBV5-1|TRBD2|TRBJ2-3|.
TGCGCCAGCAGCATAGGGACTAGCGGAATCACAGATACGCAGTATTTT
CASSIGTSGITDTQYF
>TRBV5-4|.|TRBJ2-6|.
TGTGCCAGCAGATCCACCCGGGGTGGGAACGTCCTGACTTTC
CASRSTRGGNVLTF
>TRBV2|TRBD2|TRBJ2-7|.
TGTGCCAGCAGCCAGCGGGGGAAGCAGTACTTC
CASSQRGKQYF
>TRBV14|TRBD1|TRBJ1-6|once
TGTGCCAGCAGCCAAGAAAAAGAGGGGGCCAGGGTCGATGCTTTATATAATTCACCCCTCCACTTT
CASSQEKEGARVDALYNSPLHF
>TRBV27|TRBD2|TRBJ2-3|few
TGTGCCAGCAGTCCCCGGAAGCGGGGGGTTTATGCAGATACGCAGTATTTT
CASSPRKRGVYADTQYF
>TRBV6-5|TRBD2|TRBJ2-2|.
TGTGCCAGCAGCCAGCGGGGGTACGACACCGGGGAGCTGTTTTTT
CASSQRGYDTGELFF
>TRBV11-2|TRBD1|TRBJ2-4|many
TGTGCCAGCAGCTCGACAGGGCCGCTAGCCAAAAACATTCAGTACTTC
CASSSTGPLAKNIQYF
>TRBV15|.|TRBJ2-5|.
TGTGCCACCAGCAGGGAGGGGTACCAAGAGACCCAGTACTTC
CATSREGYQETQYF
>TRBV2|TRBD1|TRBJ2-1|once
TGTGCCAGCAGTATGGGACAGAGCTCCTACAATGAGCAGTTCTTC
CASSMGQSSYNEQFF
>TRBV7-8|.|TRBJ1-3|.
TGTGCCAGCAGCCCCGCAGGCCACTCTGGAAACACCATATATTTT
CASSPAGHSGNTIYF
>TRBV29-1|TRBD1|TRBJ1-5|few
TGCAGCGTCCTTATTCGACAGGGGGCGGATCAGCCCCAGCATTTT
CSVLIRQGADQPQHF
>TRBV6-5|.|TRBJ1-1|.
TGTGCCAGCACCAGAAAGATCTTGAACACTGAAGCTTTCTTT
CASTRKILNTEAFF
>TRBV5-1|TRBD1|TRBJ1-2|.
TGCGCCAGCAGCTTGAGGACAGGGGGCGACTATGGCTACACCTTC
CASSLRTGGDYGYTF
>TRBV11-2|.|TRBJ2-7|.
TGTGCCAGCAGCCCGCGGGGACAGAGTGGTTACGAGCAGTACTTC
CASSPRGQSGYEQYF
>TRBV6-5|.|TRBJ2-3|once
TGTGCCACTTCCCCCGCGGGCACAGATACGCAGTATTTT
CATSPAGTDTQYF
>TRBV19|TRBD1|TRBJ1-6|few
TGTGCCAGTAGCCGAGGGGGCGAATATTCACCCCTCCACTTT
CASSRGGEYSPLHF
>TRBV7-6|TRBD2|TRBJ2-1|.
TGTGCCAGCAGCTCCAAACCGGGTCTAGCGGGTACAGCGAATGAGCAGTTCTTC
CASSSKPGLAGTANEQFF
>TRBV10-1|TRBD1|TRBJ1-2|.
TGCGCCAGGACAAGGGACAGGAGGAACTATGGCTACACCTTC
CARTRDRRNYGYTF
>TRBV7-9|TRBD1|TRBJ1-4|.
TGTGCCAGCAGCTTATCAGGGGGCAAGTCTAATGAAAAACTGTTTTTT
CASSLSGGKSNEKLFF
>TRBV6-4|.|TRBJ1-4|.
TGTGCCAGCCCAGACAGGAGAGCAAAGAAATATTTT
CASPDRRAKKYF
>TRBV19|.|TRBJ2-1|.
TGTGCCAGTAGTATAGCCAAGAGCGATGAGCAGTTCTTC
CASSIAKSDEQFF
>TRBV10-3|.|TRBJ1-2|.
TGTGCCATCAGTGGGGGGCCCGACAGGAACTATGGCTACACCTTC
CAISGGPDRNYGYTF
>TRBV9|TRBD2|TRBJ2-1|once
TGTGCCAGCAGCGTAGGCGGGGGTCCAGGGATCGAGCAGTTCTTC
CASSVGGGPGIEQFF